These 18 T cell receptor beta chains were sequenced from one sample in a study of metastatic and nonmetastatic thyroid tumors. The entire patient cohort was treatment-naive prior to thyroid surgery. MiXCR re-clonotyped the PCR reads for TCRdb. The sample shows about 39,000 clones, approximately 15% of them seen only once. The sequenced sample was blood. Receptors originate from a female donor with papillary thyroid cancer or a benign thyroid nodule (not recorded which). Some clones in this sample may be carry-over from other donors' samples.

The CDR3 reads CASSQRGTPYTGELFF. CDR3 sequence (DNA): TGTGCCAGCAGCCAGAGGGGGACTCCCTACACCGGGGAGCTGTTTTTT. This chain connects TRBV6-1 to TRBJ2-2; possibly TRBD1 or TRBD2 for D (6 bases each). Looked up from germline, CDR1 is MNHNS and CDR2 is SASEGT. The length of the CDR3 is 16 residues. The V and J ends lost 6 bases and 3 bases respectively, with 17 bases between them.

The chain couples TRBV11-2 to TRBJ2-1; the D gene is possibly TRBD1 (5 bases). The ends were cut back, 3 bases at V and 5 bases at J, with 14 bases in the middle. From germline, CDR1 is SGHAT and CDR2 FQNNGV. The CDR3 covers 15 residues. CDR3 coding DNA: TGTGCCAGCAGCTTTACAGGTCAATCACACAATGAGCAGTTCTTC. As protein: CASSFTGQSHNEQFF.

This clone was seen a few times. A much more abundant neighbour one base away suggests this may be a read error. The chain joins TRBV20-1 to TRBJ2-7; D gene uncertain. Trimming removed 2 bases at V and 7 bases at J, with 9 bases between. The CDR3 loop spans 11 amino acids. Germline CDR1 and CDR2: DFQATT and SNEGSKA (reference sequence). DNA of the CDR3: TGCAGTGCTAGACAGTCTGAGGAGCAGTACTTC. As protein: CSARQSEEQYF.

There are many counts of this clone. The CDR3 loop is CASSFNRDTDYEQYF. The DNA of the CDR3 is TGTGCCAGCAGTTTTAACAGGGATACAGATTACGAGCAGTACTTC. V gene TRBV28 combines with J gene TRBJ2-7, with D perhaps matching TRBD1 (6 bases). V lost 3 bases and J 4 bases, leaving 16 bases between the germline ends. Germline V gene data show CDR1 as MDHEN and CDR2 as SYDVKM. This CDR3 contains 15 residues.

The CDR3 sequence is CASSYGGTGNTIYF. In nucleotides, the CDR3 is TGTGCCAGCAGTTATGGGGGGACTGGAAACACCATATATTTT. The rearrangement joins TRBV6-5 to TRBJ1-3; D possibly corresponds to TRBD1 (5 bases). Germline V lookup: CDR1 MNHEY, CDR2 SVGAGI. The ends were cut back, 3 bases at V and 2 bases at J, with 8 bases in the middle. The CDR3 sequence is 14 residues long.

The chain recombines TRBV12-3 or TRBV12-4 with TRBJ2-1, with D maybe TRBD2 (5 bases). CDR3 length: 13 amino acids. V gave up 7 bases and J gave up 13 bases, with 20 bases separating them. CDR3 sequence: CASTKDFDKDQFF. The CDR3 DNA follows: TGTGCCAGCACCAAGGACTTTGACAAGGACCAGTTCTTC.

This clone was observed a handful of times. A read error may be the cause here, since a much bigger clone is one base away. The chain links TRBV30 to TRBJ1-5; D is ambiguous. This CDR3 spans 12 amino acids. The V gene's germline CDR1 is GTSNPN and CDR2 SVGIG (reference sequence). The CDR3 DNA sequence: TGTGCCTGGAGTGTACCTAATCAGCCCCGGCATTTT. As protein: CAWSVPNQPRHF.

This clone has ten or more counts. CDR3 bases: TGCAGTGCTCCTTACTCGTCCGACAGGGCGGGAGCAGCTTTCTTT. This translates into CSAPYSSDRAGAAFF. This chain uses TRBV20-1 with TRBJ1-1; 7 bases map to TRBD1. This CDR3 region has 15 residues. The germline gives CDR1 DFQATT, CDR2 SNEGSKA (reference sequence). V shed 5 bases, J shed 10 bases, and the junction held 19 bases outside the gene matches.

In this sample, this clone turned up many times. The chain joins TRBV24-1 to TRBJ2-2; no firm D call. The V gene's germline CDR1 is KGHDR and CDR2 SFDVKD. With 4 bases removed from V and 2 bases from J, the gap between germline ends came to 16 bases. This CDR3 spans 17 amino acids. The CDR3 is CATSDSDGSANTGELFF. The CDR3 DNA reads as TGTGCCACCAGTGACTCAGACGGGTCAGCTAACACCGGGGAGCTGTTTTTT.

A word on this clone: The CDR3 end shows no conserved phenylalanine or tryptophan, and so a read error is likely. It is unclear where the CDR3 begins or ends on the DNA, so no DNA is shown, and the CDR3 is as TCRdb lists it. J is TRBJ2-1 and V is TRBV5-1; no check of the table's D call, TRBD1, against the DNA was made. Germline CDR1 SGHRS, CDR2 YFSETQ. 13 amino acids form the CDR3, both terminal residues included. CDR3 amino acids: CASSLGTTNEQIL.

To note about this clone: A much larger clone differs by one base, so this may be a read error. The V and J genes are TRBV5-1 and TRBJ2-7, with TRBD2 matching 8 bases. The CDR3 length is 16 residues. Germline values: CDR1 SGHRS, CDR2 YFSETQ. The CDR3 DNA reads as TGCGCCAGCAGCTTGGGTCTTGCGGGAGGAAACTACGAGCGGTACTTC. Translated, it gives CASSLGLAGGNYERYF.

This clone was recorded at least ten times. The CDR3 is CSALFQETQYF. The CDR3 coding sequence is TGCAGTGCTCTCTTCCAGGAGACCCAGTACTTC. J is TRBJ2-5 and V is TRBV20-1; no definite D call. The CDR3 totals 11 residues. V lost 5 bases and J lost 5, with 9 bases in between. The germline gives CDR1 DFQATT, CDR2 SNEGSKA (reference sequence).

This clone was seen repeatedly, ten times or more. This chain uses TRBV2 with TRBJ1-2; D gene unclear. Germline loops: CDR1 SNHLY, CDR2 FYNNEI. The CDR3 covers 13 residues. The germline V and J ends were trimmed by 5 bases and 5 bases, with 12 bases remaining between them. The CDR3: CASSTPSGYGYTF. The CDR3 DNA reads TGTGCCAGCAGTACGCCCTCTGGGTATGGCTACACCTTC.

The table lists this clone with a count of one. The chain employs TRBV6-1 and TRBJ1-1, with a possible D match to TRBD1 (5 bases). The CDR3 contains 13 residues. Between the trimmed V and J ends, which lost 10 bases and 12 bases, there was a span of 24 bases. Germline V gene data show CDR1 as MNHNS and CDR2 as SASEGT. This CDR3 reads CAIGTPMNTDPFF. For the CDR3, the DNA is TGTGCCATCGGGACCCCTATGAACACTGATCCTTTCTTT.

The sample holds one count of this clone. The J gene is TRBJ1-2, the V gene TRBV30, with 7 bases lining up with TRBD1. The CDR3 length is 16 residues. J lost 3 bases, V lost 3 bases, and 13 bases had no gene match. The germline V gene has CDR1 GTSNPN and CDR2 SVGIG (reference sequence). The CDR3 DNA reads TGTGCCTGGAGGGAGACAGGGCTCAGGGGTGACTATGGCTACACCTTC. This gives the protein CAWRETGLRGDYGYTF.

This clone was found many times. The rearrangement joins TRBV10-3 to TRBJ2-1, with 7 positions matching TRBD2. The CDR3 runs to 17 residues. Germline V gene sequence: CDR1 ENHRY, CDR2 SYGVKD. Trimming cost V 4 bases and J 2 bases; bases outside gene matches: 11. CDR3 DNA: TGTGCCATCAGTGGGGGAGGGCTAGCGGACACCTACAATGAGCAGTTCTTC. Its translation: CAISGGGLADTYNEQFF.

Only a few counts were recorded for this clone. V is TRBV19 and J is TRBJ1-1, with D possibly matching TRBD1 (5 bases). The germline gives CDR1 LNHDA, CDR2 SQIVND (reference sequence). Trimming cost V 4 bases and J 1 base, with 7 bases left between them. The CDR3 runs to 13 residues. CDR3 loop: CASSTTGNTEAFF. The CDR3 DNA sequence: TGTGCCAGTAGTACCACAGGGAACACTGAAGCTTTCTTT.

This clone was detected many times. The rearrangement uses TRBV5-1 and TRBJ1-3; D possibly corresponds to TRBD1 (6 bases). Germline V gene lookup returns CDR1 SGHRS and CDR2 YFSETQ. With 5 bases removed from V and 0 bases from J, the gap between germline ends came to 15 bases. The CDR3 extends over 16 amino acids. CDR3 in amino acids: CASSDFGQSSGNTIYF. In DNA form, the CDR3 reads TGCGCCAGCAGTGATTTCGGACAGAGCTCTGGAAACACCATATATTTT.